The clone carrying this T cell receptor (beta chain) appeared a few times. Antigen unknown. Germline is not matched at one junction end, which may reflect a read error. Sequenced material consisted of expressed TCRB transcripts (all of the isolated RNA was reverse transcribed). The table came from immunoSEQ multiplex PCR; TCRdb's copy has only in-frame clones and leaves some out. The sample carries over 600,000 clones, roughly an eighth recorded once. This sample was taken from a study of beta chain features in type 1 diabetes. Study-level background: Age, gender, cell numbers and subset yield matched between patients and controls.

Study-level findings and limits: Shortening that was moderate but significant affected the TCRB CDR3s of Type 1 diabetes patients in all four CD4+ subsets. The naive, central memory and Treg TCRB repertoires of patients appeared to be more similar to one another than those of healthy donors. Still unanswered here is whether HLA type influences TCRB rearrangement.

The CDR3 has 14 residues. Germline CDR1 and CDR2: SSHAT and FNYEAQ (reference sequence). This chain uses TRBV7-7 with TRBJ2-5, with D possibly being TRBD2 (6 bases). This TCR came from a man younger than 40 with type 1 diabetes. Sequenced material: naive CD4+ T cells from blood. CDR3 nucleotides: TGTGCTAGCAGCTTCGGGGGAGGAGGAGAGACCCAGTACTTC. Protein sequence: CASSFGGGGETQYF.